Given below is one T cell receptor beta chain in context. Per the original methods: Counts of nucleated cells, estimated from reference gene primer amplification, were obtained. Only in-frame clones appear in the TCRdb table, and some are missing; sequencing was by immunoSEQ multiplex PCR. V and J calls plus clone size are reproduced from that table; the DNA served to infer D and trimming. This sample carries 200,000 to 250,000 clones, about 80% of them seen once, and the ten largest clones take around 2.7%. The entry originates in a study of blood T cell repertoires in COVID-19. Study-wide background: Sources were T cells, B-cell-depleted T cells, or PBMCs; the material itself was cDNA or gDNA.

Unmatched junction bases numbered 9, after V lost 2 bases and J lost 3 bases. Germline-derived CDR1 and CDR2 are MGHRA and YSYEKL. This CDR3 has 17 amino acids. What was sequenced was peripheral blood. The chain joins TRBV4-1 to TRBJ1-5; 8 bases agree with TRBD1. This receptor was taken from a woman in her 30s who had recovered from COVID-19. CDR3 DNA sequence: TGCGCCAGCAGCCAAATACCGACAGGGGAGGTCAATCAGCCCCAGCATTTT. It encodes CASSQIPTGEVNQPQHF.